The 27 T cell receptor beta chains below all came from one sample that was sequenced in a study of cytomegalovirus exposure and HLA in healthy donors. 60 Vbeta and 13 Jbeta primers were used in PCR. The data were produced by immunoSEQ multiplex PCR, yet TCRdb's version contains in-frame clones alone and is incomplete. This listing includes fewer than 200,000 clones. The sequenced material came from PBMCs. The origin of the receptors is a woman between 55 and 75 years old in good health and CMV-seronegative.

DNA of the CDR3: TGTGCCAGCAGTTTCGGACAGGGTTGGAACACTGAAGCTTTCTTT. Residues: CASSFGQGWNTEAFF. The chain employs TRBV27 and TRBJ1-1; 8 positions agree with TRBD1. The CDR3 is 15 residues long. Looked up from germline, CDR1 is MNHEY and CDR2 is SMNVEV (reference sequence). The trim removed 3 bases at V and 1 base at J, leaving 4 bases unmatched.

The rearrangement uses TRBV7-9 and TRBJ2-7; D not resolved. Germline CDR1 is SEHNR and CDR2 is FQNEAQ (reference sequence). There are 17 residues in the CDR3. The ends were cut back, 5 bases at V and 4 bases at J, with 24 bases in the middle. Written as DNA, the CDR3 is TGTGCCAGCAGCCCAGTCGGGTGGCGGATTCAATGGTACGAGCAGTACTTC. It codes for CASSPVGWRIQWYEQYF.

V and J are TRBV7-9 and TRBJ1-2; 7 positions match TRBD1. The CDR3 extends over 16 amino acids. J gave up 0 bases and V 6 bases, and 10 bases lay outside the gene matches. CDR1 and CDR2 from the germline V gene are SEHNR and FQNEAQ (reference sequence). The CDR3 protein is CASSPGGNKANYGYTF. Here the CDR3 DNA reads TGTGCCAGCAGTCCAGGGGGGAATAAAGCTAACTATGGCTACACCTTC.

The V and J genes are TRBV28 and TRBJ1-6; 8 bases line up with TRBD1. Germline lookup yields CDR1 MDHEN and CDR2 SYDVKM. V shed 4 bases, J shed 6 bases, and the junction held 5 bases outside the gene matches. The CDR3 length is 15 residues. CDR3 protein: CASSSSGTGNSPLHF. In DNA, the CDR3 is TGTGCCAGCAGTTCATCCGGGACAGGTAATTCACCCCTCCACTTT.

The V and J genes are TRBV6-5 and TRBJ2-7; no clear D. CDR3 length: 14 amino acids. V lost 6 bases, J lost 2 bases, and 14 bases lay in between. CDR1 MNHEY and CDR2 SVGAGI come from the germline V gene. The CDR3 spells CASSPPTGTYEQYF. DNA for the CDR3: TGTGCCAGCAGCCCCCCGACTGGTACCTACGAGCAGTACTTC.

The chain employs TRBV7-3 and TRBJ2-1; D call uncertain. Trimming shortened V by 4 bases and J by 8 bases, and 12 bases separated the two germline ends. Germline V CDR1 and CDR2: SGHTA, FQGTGA. The CDR3 length is 13 residues. DNA for the CDR3: TGTGCCAGCAGCTCCTATTTCGAGGATGAGCAGTTCTTC. It specifies CASSSYFEDEQFF.

V and J are TRBV7-2 and TRBJ2-7; 7 bases match TRBD1. The CDR3 length is 14 residues. The J segment lost 0 bases and the V segment lost 5 bases, leaving 4 bases of the junction unmatched. Germline V gene data show CDR1 as SGHTA and CDR2 as FQGNSA. As DNA, the CDR3 is TGTGCCAGCAGCGCGACAGGGAGCTCCTACGAGCAGTACTTC. It translates to CASSATGSSYEQYF.

With respect to this clone: This sample includes further DNA sequences coding for the same CDR3. The V call is TRBV5-6, the J call TRBJ1-1; unclear D gene. Trimming took off 2 bases at V and 1 base at J, with 6 bases between the two ends. CDR1 SGHDT and CDR2 YYEEEE come from the germline V gene. CDR3 length: 13 amino acids. The DNA of the CDR3 is TGTGCCAGCAGCTTAAACAGGAACACTGAAGCTTTCTTT. Protein sequence: CASSLNRNTEAFF.

The chain links TRBV9 to TRBJ1-2, with D possibly being TRBD1 (6 bases). This CDR3 is 15 amino acids long. Germline V gene data show CDR1 as SGDLS and CDR2 as YYNGEE. V lost 0 bases and J 1 base, leaving 10 bases between the germline ends. The DNA of the CDR3 is TGTGCCAGCAGCGTAGGGGGGCAACTTAACTATGGCTACACCTTC. It specifies CASSVGGQLNYGYTF. The full variable domain, in which reference TRBV9 and TRBJ1-2 provide the parts outside the CDR3, is DSGVTQTPKHLITATGQRVTLRCSPRSGDLSVYWYQQSLDQGLQFLIQYYNGEERAKGNILERFSAQQFPDLHSELNLSSLELGDSALYFCASSVGGQLNYGYTFGSGTRLTVV.

The chain employs TRBV5-1 and TRBJ2-2, with 7 bases fitting TRBD1. The trim removed 4 bases at V and 8 bases at J, leaving 2 bases unmatched. There are 12 residues in the CDR3. Germline V gene data show CDR1 as SGHRS and CDR2 as YFSETQ. In nucleotides, the CDR3 is TGCGCCAGCAGCCCGGACAGGGGGGAGCTGTTTTTT. Its translation: CASSPDRGELFF.

The chain recombines TRBV9 with TRBJ1-1; D gene ambiguous. V was trimmed by 6 bases and J by 1 base, leaving 16 bases between them. This CDR3 has 15 amino acids. CDR1 and CDR2 (germline): SGDLS, YYNGEE. In nucleotides, the CDR3 is TGTGCCAGCACACAAAGGGAGACGAGGAACACTGAAGCTTTCTTT. It translates to CASTQRETRNTEAFF.

The chain links TRBV6-5 to TRBJ1-6; no definite D call. Germline loops: CDR1 MNHEY, CDR2 SVGAGI. V was cut by 6 bases and J by 7 bases, with 13 bases left in between. The CDR3 loop spans 14 amino acids. The CDR3 DNA is TGTGCCAGCAGGAAGAGGGCGTGGAATTCACCCCTCCACTTT. Translated: CASRKRAWNSPLHF.

The chain has TRBV5-4 and TRBJ1-1, with 10 bases identical to TRBD1. The CDR3 extends over 15 amino acids. Germline loops: CDR1 SGHNT, CDR2 YYREEE (reference sequence). The V segment lost 0 bases and the J segment 1 base; nucleotides outside the gene matches: 0. CDR3 region: CASSLGQGANTEAFF. The CDR3 region has the DNA TGTGCCAGCAGCTTGGGACAGGGGGCGAACACTGAAGCTTTCTTT.

V gene TRBV28 combines with J gene TRBJ1-1; weak D call: TRBD1 (6 bases). V lost 5 bases and J 6 bases, leaving 16 bases between the germline ends. Germline CDR1 and CDR2: MDHEN and SYDVKM. There are 14 residues in the CDR3. CDR3: CASSLQQGVAEAFF. CDR3 sequence (DNA): TGTGCCAGCAGTCTCCAACAGGGAGTGGCTGAAGCTTTCTTT.

The CDR3 DNA reads as TGTGCCAGCAGCTCGGGACTAGCGGGCTACCTCTCCTACGAGCAGTACTTC. Protein product: CASSSGLAGYLSYEQYF. The chain combines TRBV13 with TRBJ2-7, with TRBD2 matching over 12 bases. Trimming took 4 bases from V and 0 from J; bases not matched to a gene: 7. Germline values: CDR1 PRHDT, CDR2 FYEKMQ (reference sequence). The length of the CDR3 is 17 residues.

The genes are TRBV18 and TRBJ1-5; tentative D call: TRBD1 (6 bases). Germline CDR1 is KGHSH and CDR2 is LQKENI. Trimming took off 8 bases at V and 1 base at J, with 12 bases between the two ends. The length of the CDR3 is 14 residues. This CDR3 is CASADSLSNQPQHF. CDR3 bases: TGTGCCAGCGCGGACAGCTTAAGCAATCAGCCCCAGCATTTT.

The chain employs TRBV15 and TRBJ1-2; TRBD1 might be the D (6 bases). CDR1 is LNHNV and CDR2 is YYDKDF in the germline V gene (reference sequence). CDR3 length: 16 amino acids. The V end was cut by 0 bases, the J end by 4 bases, with 15 bases between. The CDR3, as DNA: TGTGCCACCAGCAGAGATCAGGCAGGGGTAGGCTATGGCTACACCTTC. It codes for CATSRDQAGVGYGYTF.

This chain uses TRBV9 with TRBJ2-7; 8 nucleotides agree with TRBD2. Germline CDR1 SGDLS, CDR2 YYNGEE. This CDR3 has 15 amino acids. The trim removed 2 bases at V and 4 bases at J, leaving 8 bases unmatched. This chain's CDR3 is CASSVSGTTGYEQYF. The CDR3 DNA sequence: TGTGCCAGCAGCGTTAGCGGGACGACCGGGTACGAGCAGTACTTC.

The V call is TRBV25-1, the J call TRBJ2-2; perhaps TRBD1 as D (5 bases). Germline V CDR1 and CDR2: MGHDK, SYGVNS. CDR3 size: 13 residues. V lost 2 bases to trimming and J lost 6 bases, with 7 bases between them. CDR3 loop: CASSELGAGELFF. For the CDR3, the DNA is TGTGCCAGCAGTGAACTAGGGGCCGGGGAGCTGTTTTTT.

CDR3 sequence (DNA): TGCGCCAGCAGGGGTCTAGCGGGAGTCAACGAGCAGTACTTC. It codes for CASRGLAGVNEQYF. J is TRBJ2-7 and V is TRBV5-1, with 10 bases that match TRBD2. CDR1 and CDR2 (germline): SGHRS, YFSETQ. The length of the CDR3 is 14 residues. V lost 5 bases to trimming and J lost 5 bases; unmatched junction nucleotides: 7.

The gene calls are TRBV7-6 and TRBJ2-1; 9 nucleotides match TRBD1. With V trimmed by 6 bases and J by 5 bases, 8 bases remained unmatched. This CDR3 region has 15 residues. Per the germline V gene, CDR1 is SGHVS and CDR2 is FNYEAQ. For the CDR3, the DNA is TGTGCCAGCAGTCGCCCGGGACAGGGCCACAATGAGCAGTTCTTC. This encodes CASSRPGQGHNEQFF.

The J gene is TRBJ2-1, the V gene TRBV19, with a tentative D call TRBD2 (6 bases). The V and J ends lost 11 bases and 10 bases respectively, with 21 bases between them. This CDR3 region has 13 residues. Germline V gene data show CDR1 as LNHDA and CDR2 as SQIVND (reference sequence). CDR3 in DNA: TGTGCCGGAGGGGCTAGCATCAACGGCGAGCAGTTCTTC. Encoded protein: CAGGASINGEQFF.

The V call is TRBV7-3, the J call TRBJ1-2, with D perhaps matching TRBD1 (6 bases). V was cut by 3 bases and J by 8 bases, with 13 bases left in between. Per the germline V gene, CDR1 is SGHTA and CDR2 is FQGTGA. This CDR3 is 13 amino acids long. In DNA form, the CDR3 reads TGTGCCAGCAGCTTCCCGTCAGGGGACGGCTACACCTTC. It codes for CASSFPSGDGYTF.

J is TRBJ2-1 and V is TRBV15, with TRBD2 matching 9 bases. The germline CDR1 and CDR2 sequences are LNHNV and YYDKDF (reference sequence). This CDR3 is built from 16 residues. The J segment lost 7 bases and the V segment lost 3 bases, leaving 10 bases of the junction unmatched. As DNA, the CDR3 is TGTGCCACCAGCAGGGACTTAGCGGGAGATAGGAATGAGCAGTTCTTC. It codes for CATSRDLAGDRNEQFF.

This chain links TRBV5-1 with TRBJ2-3, with TRBD2 matching over 7 bases. The CDR3 is made up of 14 amino acids. Losses at the gene ends were 4 bases for V and 6 bases for J; bases not matched to a gene: 8. Looked up from germline, CDR1 is SGHRS and CDR2 is YFSETQ. The CDR3 loop is CASSPPTGGDTQYF. As DNA, the CDR3 is TGCGCCAGCAGCCCTCCTACGGGGGGTGATACGCAGTATTTT. Supplemented by reference TRBV5-1 and TRBJ2-3, the full variable domain reads KAGVTQTPRYLIKTRGQQVTLSCSPISGHRSVSWYQQTPGQGLQFLFEYFSETQRNKGNFPGRFSGRQFSNSRSEMNVSTLELGDSALYLCASSPPTGGDTQYFGPGTRLTVL.

The chain carries TRBV5-1 and TRBJ2-3; maybe TRBD1 (6 bases). V lost 7 bases to trimming and J lost 4 bases, with 19 bases between them. Germline V gene sequence: CDR1 SGHRS, CDR2 YFSETQ. The CDR3 is 15 amino acids. This CDR3 reads CASGKQGNSADTQYF. The CDR3 bases are TGCGCCAGCGGAAAACAGGGAAATAGCGCAGATACGCAGTATTTT. The complete variable domain, with remaining parts taken from reference TRBV5-1 and TRBJ2-3, reads KAGVTQTPRYLIKTRGQQVTLSCSPISGHRSVSWYQQTPGQGLQFLFEYFSETQRNKGNFPGRFSGRQFSNSRSEMNVSTLELGDSALYLCASGKQGNSADTQYFGPGTRLTVL.

The chain employs TRBV4-3 and TRBJ2-7, with D unresolved. With 0 bases removed from V and 1 base from J, the gap between germline ends came to 10 bases. Germline-derived CDR1 and CDR2 are LGHNA and YSLEER. The CDR3 runs to 15 residues. DNA for the CDR3: TGCGCCAGCAGCCAAGAGCCTTGGAGTTCCTACGAGCAGTACTTC. It yields the protein CASSQEPWSSYEQYF.